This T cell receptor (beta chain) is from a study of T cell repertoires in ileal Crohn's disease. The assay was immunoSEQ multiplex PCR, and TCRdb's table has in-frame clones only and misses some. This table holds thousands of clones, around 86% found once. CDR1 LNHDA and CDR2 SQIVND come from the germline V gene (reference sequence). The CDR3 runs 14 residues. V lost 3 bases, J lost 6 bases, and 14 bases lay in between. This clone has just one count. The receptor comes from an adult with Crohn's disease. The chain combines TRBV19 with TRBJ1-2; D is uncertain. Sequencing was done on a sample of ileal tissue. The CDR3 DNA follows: TGTGCCAGTAGTATCCGGGCCATACCCGATGGCTACACCTTC. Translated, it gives CASSIRAIPDGYTF.